This TCR beta chain was documented in a study of T-cell memory formation after mild COVID-19. This clonotype was observed many times. V was cut by 0 bases and J by 2 bases, with 14 bases left in between. Germline values: CDR1 LNHNV, CDR2 YYDKDF (reference sequence). The CDR3 spans 16 residues. 5'RACE with constant-segment primers built TCRalpha and TCRbeta cDNA libraries with UMIs. From the 5' RACE reads, TCRdb called clonotypes with MiXCR, one entry per CDR3 protein. The sample includes roughly 600,000 distinct CDR3 sequences, 15% to 20% of them seen just once. The J gene is TRBJ2-7, the V gene TRBV15; D might be TRBD2 (6 bases). This receptor was identified in an adult woman who had mild COVID-19 (a few samples of this study predate the infection). Cell type and time point are not known. Material for sequencing was PBMCs or a T cell subset sorted from them (not recorded which). CDR3 residues: CATSRDQAGSPYEQYF. The DNA for the CDR3 is TGTGCCACCAGCAGAGATCAAGCGGGCAGCCCCTACGAGCAGTACTTC.